A selection of T cell receptor beta chains follows, all from one sample in a study of T cell responses to AZD1222 COVID-19 vaccine. Repertoires were generated with immunoSEQ multiplex PCR, while TCRdb's copy carries only in-frame clones and drops some. There are approximately 110,000 clones in the sample; around 93% occur only once, and roughly 7.9% lies in the top ten. Sample: peripheral blood, taken 28 days after the second AZD1222 dose. All receptors come from an adult who received the AZD1222 COVID-19 vaccine. CDR3s include the opening cysteine and the closing phenylalanine or tryptophan. For some rows the clone size is stated as once, few or many, or as a class when expanded; others skip it.

J: TRBJ1-4; V: TRBV7-2; size: NA; CDR3: CASSSTGTGTNEKLFF
J: TRBJ2-5; V: TRBV24-1; size: NA; CDR3: CATTRGTQYF
J: TRBJ1-6; V: TRBV5-5; size: once; CDR3: CASLNHRTQGFNSPLHF
J: TRBJ1-1; V: TRBV5-1; size: NA; CDR3: CASSLGFRQMNTEAFF
J: TRBJ1-3; V: TRBV2; size: NA; CDR3: CASSGTGVRGNTIYF
J: TRBJ2-5; V: TRBV2; size: NA; CDR3: CASMLGEGQETQYF
J: TRBJ2-1; V: TRBV7-2; size: NA; CDR3: CASSLGGAGVNEQFF
J: TRBJ1-3; V: TRBV9; size: NA; CDR3: CASSADISGNTIYF
J: TRBJ1-6; V: TRBV5-8; size: NA; CDR3: CAERPSPLHF
J: TRBJ1-1; V: TRBV6-5; size: NA; CDR3: CASSYARGLTYAEAFF
J: TRBJ1-4; V: TRBV7-9; size: NA; CDR3: CASTPPSRDPNEKLFF
J: TRBJ1-5; V: TRBV19; size: NA; CDR3: CASRARGGQHSNQPQHF
J: TRBJ2-7; V: TRBV28; size: NA; CDR3: CASSFVSAQGWVSYEQYF
J: TRBJ1-1; V: TRBV29-1; size: NA; CDR3: CSVETGSNTEAFF
J: TRBJ1-4; V: TRBV18; size: NA; CDR3: CASSPQGMKEKLFF
J: TRBJ2-7; V: TRBV6-4; size: NA; CDR3: CASLTSDSDRGPSSYEQYF
J: TRBJ1-1; V: TRBV10-1; size: NA; CDR3: CASNSLVRAFF
J: TRBJ1-1; V: TRBV19; size: NA; CDR3: CACIRGRDTEAFF
J: TRBJ1-1; V: TRBV15; size: NA; CDR3: CATSRGIGLDTEAFF
J: TRBJ1-2; V: TRBV6-5; size: NA; CDR3: CASRRGTGLRGGYTF
J: TRBJ2-5; V: TRBV5-1; size: NA; CDR3: CASSLKGETQYF
J: TRBJ2-7; V: TRBV5-6; size: few; CDR3: CASSQVGGGYEQYF
J: TRBJ1-6; V: TRBV7-9; size: NA; CDR3: CASGGERPLHF
J: TRBJ1-5; V: TRBV24-1; size: NA; CDR3: CATSGHRVDQPQHF